One and the same sample provided the 19 T cell receptor beta chains below, sequenced in a study of human T cells and chemical hapten exposure. Time point of the sample: patch test 3, about 24 weeks after DPC sensitization. Treatment here: therapeutic diphenylcyclopropenone sensitization with weekly scalp DPC. TCRdb redid the calling of the RACE reads with MiXCR, one entry per CDR3 protein. The repertoire has around 200,000 distinct CDR3 sequences, around 25% of them found once; the top ten carry 2% to 3%. The material was whole blood, obtained in connection with sensitization to the hapten diphenylcyclopropenone (DPC). These receptors all come from a woman between 40 and 55 years old with alopecia areata. Some clones in this sample may be carry-over from other donors' samples.

This rearrangement joins TRBV4-1 to TRBJ2-7; 9 bases align to TRBD2. Trimming cost V 4 bases and J 2 bases; bases outside gene matches: 12. Germline-derived CDR1 and CDR2 are MGHRA and YSYEKL. The CDR3 sequence is 17 residues long. This CDR3 reads CASSRTYSGSVPYEQYF. The DNA of the CDR3 is TGCGCCAGCAGCCGTACTTATAGCGGGAGTGTCCCCTACGAGCAGTACTTC.

This clonotype occurred a few times. This chain uses TRBV29-1 with TRBJ1-2; TRBD1 might be the D (5 bases). The V gene's germline CDR1 is SQVTM and CDR2 ANQGSEA. This CDR3 is 11 amino acids long. Trimming removed 0 bases at V and 10 bases at J, with 9 bases between. As DNA, the CDR3 is TGCAGCGTTGAAGAACCGGGGACCTACACCTTC. It codes for CSVEEPGTYTF.

This clonotype was counted only a few times. CDR3 in DNA: TGTGCCAGCAGTTTCTTGGGACGGGGGGAACCCCTCCACTTT. Translating it yields CASSFLGRGEPLHF. The chain uses TRBV12-3 or TRBV12-4 and TRBJ1-6, with a possible D match to TRBD1 (5 bases). This CDR3 spans 14 amino acids. V lost 3 bases and J lost 12, with 15 bases in between.

The chain has TRBV29-1 and TRBJ2-3, with D unresolved. The germline V and J ends were trimmed by 6 bases and 13 bases, with 20 bases remaining between them. The V gene's germline CDR1 is SQVTM and CDR2 ANQGSEA. The CDR3 loop spans 12 amino acids. CDR3 amino acids: CSVTRTLGLEYF. CDR3 DNA: TGCAGCGTGACAAGGACCCTTGGTTTGGAGTATTTT.

There are many counts of this clonotype. The chain uses TRBV7-2 and TRBJ2-5; D is undetermined. The CDR3 has 13 residues. V gave up 3 bases and J gave up 1 base, with 6 bases separating them. CDR1 and CDR2 from the germline V gene are SGHTA and FQGNSA. CDR3 sequence reads: CASSFVIQETQYF. The CDR3 DNA reads as TGTGCCAGCAGCTTCGTAATCCAAGAGACCCAGTACTTC.

The chain carries TRBV4-3 and TRBJ1-2; 8 bases match TRBD1. This CDR3 is 14 amino acids long. V trimming: 4 bases; J trimming: 4 bases; junction bases outside the gene matches: 5. In germline, CDR1 is LGHNA, CDR2 YSLEER. The CDR3 spells CASSRVGQGYGYTF. The CDR3 DNA sequence: TGCGCCAGCAGCCGAGTAGGACAGGGCTATGGCTACACCTTC.

This clonotype was detected only once. The V call is TRBV5-1, the J call TRBJ2-3; the match to TRBD2 covers 7 bases. The CDR3 runs 16 residues. J lost 2 bases, V lost 0 bases, and 6 bases had no gene match. The germline V gene encodes CDR1 SGHRS and CDR2 YFSETQ. The CDR3 region is CASSLGGLGTTDTQYF. The CDR3 DNA reads as TGCGCCAGCAGCTTGGGAGGACTAGGCACCACAGATACGCAGTATTTT.

This clonotype came up a few times. V and J are TRBV5-5 and TRBJ2-7, with TRBD1 identical over 7 bases. The CDR3 spans 13 residues. V dropped 5 bases and J dropped 1; count of bases not matched to a gene: 3. Germline values: CDR1 SGHKS, CDR2 YYEKEE (reference sequence). The CDR3 DNA sequence: TGTGCCAGCAGAGTGACAGGGTCCTACGAGCAGTACTTC. Translated: CASRVTGSYEQYF.

This chain joins TRBV7-8 and TRBJ2-1; D perhaps matches TRBD1 (5 bases). Germline assignment: CDR1 SGHVS and CDR2 FQNEAQ. Trimming stripped 0 bases from V and 2 bases from J, with 14 bases between. The CDR3 runs 17 residues. The CDR3 loop is CASSLASGSFPYNEQFF. The CDR3 coding sequence is TGTGCCAGCAGCTTAGCGTCAGGGTCCTTCCCCTACAATGAGCAGTTCTTC.

The rearrangement joins TRBV29-1 to TRBJ1-2, with a possible D match to TRBD1 (6 bases). The CDR3 runs 12 residues. The germline gives CDR1 SQVTM, CDR2 ANQGSEA. The CDR3 bases are TGCATGTGCAGGGGATCTAACTATGGCTACACCTTC. Amino acids: CMCRGSNYGYTF. Based on the CDR3 plus reference TRBV29-1 and TRBJ1-2, the full variable domain is SAVISQKPSRDICQRGTSLTIQCQVDSQVTMMFWYRQQPGQSLTLIATANQGSEATYESGFVIDKFPISRPNLTFSTLTVSNMSPEDSSIYLCMCRGSNYGYTFGSGTRLTVV.

This clonotype was counted many times. The chain employs TRBV20-1 and TRBJ1-1; no clear D gene. The CDR3 extends over 12 amino acids. V was trimmed by 6 bases and J by 5 bases, leaving 13 bases between them. Germline lookup yields CDR1 DFQATT and CDR2 SNEGSKA (reference sequence). The CDR3 loop is CSADVGWTEAFF. The DNA of the CDR3 is TGCAGTGCCGACGTGGGGTGGACTGAAGCTTTCTTT.

This clonotype was counted a few times. V usage is TRBV27 and J usage is TRBJ2-7, with 10 bases aligning to TRBD2. CDR3 length equals 13 residues. Germline CDR1 MNHEY, CDR2 SMNVEV (reference sequence). The V segment lost 3 bases and the J segment 6 bases; nucleotides outside the gene matches: 2. In DNA form, the CDR3 reads TGTGCCAGCAGTTTTATAGCGGGAGGCGAGCAGTACTTC. It yields the protein CASSFIAGGEQYF.

This clonotype has more than one count but fewer than ten. This chain joins TRBV4-2 and TRBJ2-7; 9 nucleotides align to TRBD2. The CDR3 extends over 14 amino acids. The germline V gene has CDR1 LGHNA and CDR2 YNFKEQ. The ends lost 2 bases at V and 3 bases at J; junction bases unmatched: 2. CDR3 loop: CASSQFSGSYEQYF. The CDR3 DNA is TGTGCCAGCAGCCAATTTAGCGGGAGCTACGAGCAGTACTTC.

The chain links TRBV4-2 to TRBJ1-3; D gene uncertain. In germline, CDR1 is LGHNA, CDR2 YNFKEQ. V was shortened by 0 bases and J by 0 bases, with 6 bases between the two germline ends. The CDR3 covers 15 residues. CDR3 coding DNA: TGTGCCAGCAGCCAAGAACCCAACTCTGGAAACACCATATATTTT. It codes for CASSQEPNSGNTIYF.

This clonotype showed up just a few times. V and J are TRBV4-1 and TRBJ1-5; no clear D. V was pared by 0 bases and J by 5 bases, with 11 bases between. This CDR3 is 15 amino acids long. CDR1 is MGHRA, CDR2 YSYEKL, per germline. CDR3: CASSQDSRRYQPQHF. The CDR3 DNA is TGCGCCAGCAGCCAAGATAGTCGGAGGTATCAGCCCCAGCATTTT.

This clonotype was picked up a small number of times. The rearrangement uses TRBV18 and TRBJ1-5; TRBD1 agrees at 7 bases. The CDR3 covers 14 residues. CDR1 and CDR2 from the germline V gene are KGHSH and LQKENI. The trim removed 3 bases at V and 7 bases at J, leaving 6 bases unmatched. The CDR3 nucleotides read TGTGCCAGCTCACCTAGCCAGGGGGACCAGCCCCAGCATTTT. Protein sequence: CASSPSQGDQPQHF.

This chain joins TRBV27 and TRBJ1-5, with D tentatively TRBD1 (6 bases). The CDR3 contains 15 residues. Trimming cost V 8 bases and J 7 bases, with 21 bases left between them. Germline V lookup: CDR1 MNHEY, CDR2 SMNVEV (reference sequence). DNA of the CDR3: TGTGCCAGCCGAAAACAGGGAAGCGGGGTCCAGCCCCAGCATTTT. This translates into CASRKQGSGVQPQHF.

The CDR3 sequence is CASSQETSGPNEQFF. The CDR3 nucleotides read TGTGCCAGCAGCCAAGAGACTAGCGGGCCCAATGAGCAGTTCTTC. This chain uses TRBV11-3 with TRBJ2-1; TRBD2 aligns across 10 bases. In germline, CDR1 is SGHNT, CDR2 YENEEA. The V gene end was trimmed by 5 bases and the J gene end by 6 bases; junction bases not matched to a gene: 7. This CDR3 is 15 amino acids long.

The sample holds a few counts of this clonotype. The V and J genes are TRBV20-1 and TRBJ1-6, with TRBD1 matching 10 bases. The CDR3 runs 15 residues. The junction had 5 bases not matched to a gene; V was cut back by 2 bases and J by 7 bases. Germline CDR1 and CDR2: DFQATT and SNEGSKA (reference sequence). This chain's CDR3 is CSARRQGAANSPLHF. The CDR3 nucleotides are TGCAGTGCTAGAAGACAGGGGGCAGCGAATTCACCCCTCCACTTT.